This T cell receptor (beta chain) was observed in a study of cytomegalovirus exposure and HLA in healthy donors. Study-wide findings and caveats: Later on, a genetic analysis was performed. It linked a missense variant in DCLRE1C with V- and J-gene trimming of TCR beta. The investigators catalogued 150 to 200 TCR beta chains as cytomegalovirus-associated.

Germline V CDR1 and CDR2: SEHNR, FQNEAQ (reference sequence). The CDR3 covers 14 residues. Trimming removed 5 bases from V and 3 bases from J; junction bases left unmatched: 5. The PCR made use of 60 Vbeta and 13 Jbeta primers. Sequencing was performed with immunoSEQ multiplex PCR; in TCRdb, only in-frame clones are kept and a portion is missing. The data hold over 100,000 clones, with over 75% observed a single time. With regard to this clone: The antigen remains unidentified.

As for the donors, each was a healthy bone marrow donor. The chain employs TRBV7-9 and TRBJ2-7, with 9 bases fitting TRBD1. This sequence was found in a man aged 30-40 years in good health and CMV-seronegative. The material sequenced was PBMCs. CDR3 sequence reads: CASSRGTGYYEQYF. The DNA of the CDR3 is TGTGCCAGCAGCCGGGGGACAGGGTACTACGAGCAGTACTTC.